The rows below give T cell receptor beta chains drawn from one sample of a study of CXCR3-negative and CXCR3-positive naive CD8 T cells. After re-calling the 5' RACE reads, TCRdb lists one entry per CDR3 protein, DNA absent. The sample includes 85,000 to 130,000 distinct CDR3 sequences. What was sequenced was naive CXCR3+ CD8+ T cells from blood. The receptors originated from a human donor in good health. Some clones in this sample may be carry-over from other donors' samples. Each CDR3 is given with its conserved first and last residue.

cdr3_aa: CSARGPGLAPSNEQYF
j_call: TRBJ2-7
v_call: TRBV20-1

cdr3_aa: CASRPRQGPYEQYF
j_call: TRBJ2-7
v_call: TRBV27

cdr3_aa: CASSYSTSGNLQETQYF
j_call: TRBJ2-5
v_call: TRBV6-6

cdr3_aa: CAWSVLASTEAFF
j_call: TRBJ1-1
v_call: TRBV30

cdr3_aa: CASSLGGTGRAFF
j_call: TRBJ1-1
v_call: TRBV7-3

cdr3_aa: CAISGLAGEAGELFF
j_call: TRBJ2-2
v_call: TRBV10-3

cdr3_aa: CASSLTSWNSPLHF
j_call: TRBJ1-6
v_call: TRBV7-6

cdr3_aa: CASTPLQYNEQFF
j_call: TRBJ2-1
v_call: TRBV6-2/TRBV6-3

cdr3_aa: CASSSPGALNTEAFF
j_call: TRBJ1-1
v_call: TRBV9

cdr3_aa: CASKFSHSVYGYTF
j_call: TRBJ1-2
v_call: TRBV2

cdr3_aa: CASTPTSESYNEQFF
j_call: TRBJ2-1
v_call: TRBV28

cdr3_aa: CANSQDRGFSPLHF
j_call: TRBJ1-6
v_call: TRBV4-3

cdr3_aa: CASSENAGGQPQHF
j_call: TRBJ1-5
v_call: TRBV10-2

cdr3_aa: CASSDQETQYF
j_call: TRBJ2-5
v_call: TRBV7-6

cdr3_aa: CASGGDNYEQYF
j_call: TRBJ2-7
v_call: TRBV6-6

cdr3_aa: CSVEALAGGHSSYNEQFF
j_call: TRBJ2-1
v_call: TRBV29-1

cdr3_aa: CASSQPGPDIQYF
j_call: TRBJ2-4
v_call: TRBV4-1

cdr3_aa: CASSPFTSGGQNNEQFF
j_call: TRBJ2-1
v_call: TRBV27

cdr3_aa: CASTTSVGVPTEAFF
j_call: TRBJ1-1
v_call: TRBV19

cdr3_aa: CASSLAGSGQGVSGANVLTF
j_call: TRBJ2-6
v_call: TRBV7-6

cdr3_aa: CASSSWGEDFYGYTF
j_call: TRBJ1-2
v_call: TRBV7-9

cdr3_aa: CASSDALAGYNEQFF
j_call: TRBJ2-1
v_call: TRBV6-4

cdr3_aa: CASSLPRGPQHF
j_call: TRBJ1-5
v_call: TRBV7-2

cdr3_aa: CSAREGSYEQYF
j_call: TRBJ2-7
v_call: TRBV20-1